This TCR beta chain was identified during a study of cytomegalovirus exposure and HLA in healthy donors (dated by TCRdb to the late 2010s). With respect to the entire study: According to a later analysis, one platform produced both the approximately 110 validation repertoires and the 550 to 800 repertoires of the first cohort. The study combined high-throughput TCR immunosequencing, statistical association of individual TCRs with disease status, and machine learning to predict cytomegalovirus infection status. The aim of the study was to test whether cataloging public T cell receptors could identify signatures of past pathogen exposure. In addition to the first cohort of approximately 650 subjects, a separate validation cohort of approximately 130 different subjects was used. The paper as a whole reports these results and caveats: A few of the identified cytomegalovirus-associated TCR beta chains were confirmed in vitro to be specific for cytomegalovirus antigens. In both the original and validation cohorts, the classifier was reported to diagnose cytomegalovirus status with high specificity and sensitivity. Subsequent analysis determined that TCRs grouped into clusters in the first cohort also showed a tendency toward co-occurrence across the 130 or so validation repertoires, and 85% to 95% of cluster scores exceeded 0. The authors suggested that the approach could potentially be generalized to other disease states and immunological phenotypes. Across donors, most TCR sequences were observed very rarely, whereas some public TCRs were present in many individuals. All 120 or so repertoires were used to score co-occurrence in the validation cohort in a later analysis, because that analysis had no HLA typing for the cohort. A total of roughly 160 TCR beta chains were listed by the study as associated with cytomegalovirus.

Trimming at the junction amounts to 0 bases on V and 0 bases on J, and the germline ends lie 18 bases apart. From the germline V gene (reference sequence), CDR1 is SGHKS and CDR2 is YYEKEE. The CDR3 runs 18 amino acids, cysteine and phenylalanine included. Of all the DNA, just the CDR3 is kept, 54 bases in frame from base 1. Receptor amplification or capture employed the immunoSEQ multiplex PCR assay. The study's processing was this. A statistical classification framework was built to diagnose cytomegalovirus status from the catalog of TCR beta chain sequences. This is the immuneACCESS table as TCRdb keeps it, with only in-frame sequences that have V and J called. A part of the clones is gone; compared with another copy, unresolved V genes explain less than half, and the rest is unexplained. The V and J calls and clone size were taken over from that table, and D and trimming were inferred from the DNA. Present in this sample are about 98,000 clones, approximately 84% of which were seen just once. The ten largest clones capture less than 7.5% of the sample.

This clone was found once. No cognate antigen has been identified for it. One base away there is no much larger clone; base qualities are not given. Separate from the approximately 670-subject first cohort, the validation cohort of roughly 110 subjects was the group to which the donors belonged. Specimen: PBMCs. This receptor was identified in a man younger than 30 in good health and CMV-seropositive. The chain employs TRBV5-5 and TRBJ1-1; a tentative D call is TRBD1 (5 bases match). The base sequence is TGTGCCAGCAGCTTGGTCAAGGCTAGGGGAACCATGAACACTGAAGCTTTCTTT. Its protein is CASSLVKARGTMNTEAFF.